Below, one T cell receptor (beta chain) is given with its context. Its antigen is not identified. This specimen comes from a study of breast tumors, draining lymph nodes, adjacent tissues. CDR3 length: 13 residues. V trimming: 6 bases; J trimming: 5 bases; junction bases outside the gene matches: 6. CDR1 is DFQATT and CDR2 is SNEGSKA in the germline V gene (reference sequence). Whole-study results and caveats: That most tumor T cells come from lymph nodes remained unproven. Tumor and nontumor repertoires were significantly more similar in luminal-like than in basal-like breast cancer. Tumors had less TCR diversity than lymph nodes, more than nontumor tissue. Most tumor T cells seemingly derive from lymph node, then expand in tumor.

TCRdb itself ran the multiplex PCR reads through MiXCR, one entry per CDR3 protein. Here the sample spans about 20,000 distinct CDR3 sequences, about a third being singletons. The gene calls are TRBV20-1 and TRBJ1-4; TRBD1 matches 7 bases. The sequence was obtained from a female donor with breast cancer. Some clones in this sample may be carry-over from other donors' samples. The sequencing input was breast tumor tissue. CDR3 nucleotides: TGCAGTGCCCTTAGGGGGCTCAATGAAAAACTGTTTTTT. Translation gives CSALRGLNEKLFF.